One sample yielded the 30 T cell receptor beta chains listed below, sequenced in a study of beta chain features in type 1 diabetes (dated by TCRdb to 2017 to 2018). Libraries were prepared through the immunoSEQ multiplex PCR assay. The High Capacity cDNA Reverse Transcription Kit was used to reverse transcribe all of the isolated RNA, meaning that expressed TCRB transcripts were what got sequenced. TCRdb re-hosts the immuneACCESS table, in-frame sequences only. Its copies lack some clones; in the studies checked, an unresolved V gene accounts for under half of them, and the cause for the rest is not known. This sample gives 310,000 or so clones in total; 11% of them show up just once. Of the sample, approximately 0.016% is held by the ten largest clones. The specimen sequenced was naive CD4+ T cells from blood. This specimen's cell subset or site label, interpreted: true naive CD4+ T cells. The receptor set was obtained from a woman aged 25 to 39 in good health.

The chain combines TRBV9 with TRBJ2-1, with a possible D match to TRBD2 (5 bases). This CDR3 spans 16 amino acids. The germline CDR1 and CDR2 sequences are SGDLS and YYNGEE. V was trimmed by 0 bases and J by 0 bases, leaving 10 bases between them. The CDR3 nucleotides are TGTGCCAGCAGCGTAGGGAGGAGCAGCTCCTACAATGAGCAGTTCTTC. Its translation: CASSVGRSSSYNEQFF.

This clone appeared a few times. The chain links TRBV30 to TRBJ2-7, with a weak D call TRBD2 (6 bases). The germline CDR1 and CDR2 sequences are GTSNPN and SVGIG (reference sequence). The CDR3 has 14 amino acids. The V end was cut by 3 bases, the J end by 1 base, with 13 bases between. The CDR3 region is CAWSPLSGSYEQYF. Here the CDR3 DNA reads TGTGCCTGGAGCCCGCTAAGCGGGTCCTACGAGCAGTACTTC.

This clone was found a few times. The chain couples TRBV2 to TRBJ2-7; the D is unclear. Germline V gives CDR1 SNHLY, CDR2 FYNNEI. The CDR3 sequence is 12 residues long. Trimming took 5 bases from V and 0 from J, leaving 5 bases between them. As DNA, the CDR3 is TGTGCCAGCAGTTTTCTCTCCTACGAGCAGTACTTC. This translates into CASSFLSYEQYF.

In its sample, this clone was seen a few times. This chain uses TRBV4-3 with TRBJ2-2; perhaps TRBD2 as D (6 bases). The germline V and J ends were trimmed by 2 bases and 13 bases, with 23 bases remaining between them. The germline gives CDR1 LGHNA, CDR2 YSLEER. CDR3 length equals 16 residues. The CDR3 coding sequence is TGCGCCAGCAGCCAACAGGCATGGGGGACTCTAGGCTTGCTGTTTTTT. Translating it yields CASSQQAWGTLGLLFF.

This chain uses TRBV4-3 with TRBJ2-1; D unclear. Per the germline V gene, CDR1 is LGHNA and CDR2 is YSLEER. Trimming removed 0 bases from V and 0 bases from J, with 12 bases in between. This CDR3 contains 17 residues. This CDR3 reads CASSQEHLPISYNEQFF. As DNA, the CDR3 is TGCGCCAGCAGCCAAGAGCACCTACCGATCTCCTACAATGAGCAGTTCTTC.

The rearrangement joins TRBV18 to TRBJ2-1; 7 bases fit TRBD2. Germline-derived CDR1 and CDR2 are KGHSH and LQKENI. V lost 4 bases to trimming and J lost 0 bases; unmatched junction nucleotides: 9. This CDR3 is 17 amino acids long. This CDR3 is CASSLPSGSRSYNEQFF. CDR3 sequence (DNA): TGTGCCAGCTCACTTCCTAGCGGAAGTCGCTCCTACAATGAGCAGTTCTTC.

This clone appeared a few times. CDR3 bases: TGTGCCAGCTCACCGCTCCTTGGAGACGGAGAGACCCAGTACTTC. Residues: CASSPLLGDGETQYF. This sequence joins TRBV18 and TRBJ2-5; D is ambiguous. Germline V gene data show CDR1 as KGHSH and CDR2 as LQKENI. The CDR3 sequence is 15 residues long. Between the trimmed V and J ends, which lost 3 bases and 4 bases, there was a span of 15 bases.

This rearrangement joins TRBV6-5 to TRBJ1-2; no clear D. V was cut by 6 bases and J by 8 bases, with 13 bases left in between. The CDR3 sequence is 12 residues long. CDR1 is MNHEY, CDR2 SVGAGI, per germline. The CDR3 DNA sequence: TGTGCCAGCAGCGGGGTTGCGGAGGGCTACACCTTC. It encodes CASSGVAEGYTF.

This clone was seen more than once but under ten times. The chain joins TRBV28 to TRBJ2-7, with 9 bases fitting TRBD1. Germline CDR1 is MDHEN and CDR2 is SYDVKM. The V segment lost 6 bases and the J segment 4 bases; nucleotides outside the gene matches: 4. This CDR3 has 13 residues. CDR3 nucleotides: TGTGCCAGCAGGAGTGACAGGGGGTACGAGCAGTACTTC. It specifies CASRSDRGYEQYF.

V usage is TRBV5-1 and J usage is TRBJ2-2; possibly TRBD1 for D (5 bases). This CDR3 spans 12 amino acids. Germline V gene lookup returns CDR1 SGHRS and CDR2 YFSETQ. The V end lost 2 bases, the J end lost 6 bases, and 5 bases lay between the germline ends. CDR3 region: CASSLGAGELFF. CDR3 sequence (DNA): TGCGCCAGCAGCTTAGGGGCCGGGGAGCTGTTTTTT.

This chain joins TRBV19 and TRBJ2-1; 12 bases fit TRBD2. The CDR3 has 17 residues. CDR1 and CDR2 (germline): LNHDA, SQIVND (reference sequence). Losses at the gene ends were 7 bases for V and 4 bases for J; bases not matched to a gene: 11. The CDR3 DNA sequence: TGTGCCAGTATGGACCCCCTAGCGGGAGGGTTTTACAATGAGCAGTTCTTC. Translated: CASMDPLAGGFYNEQFF.

This clone has more than one count but fewer than ten. Compared with germline, one end of the junction differs, possibly owing to a read error. In the same sample, other DNA sequences code for this CDR3. The chain has TRBV29-1 and TRBJ2-5, with a weak D call TRBD2 (7 bases). From germline, CDR1 is SQVTM and CDR2 ANQGSEA. The CDR3 runs 13 residues. The CDR3 DNA is TGCAGCGTTCGGTGGGGGGGCCAAGAGACTCAGTACTTC. Protein product: CSVRWGGQETQYF.

The V and J genes are TRBV19 and TRBJ2-7, with 7 nucleotides matching TRBD2. Trimming took 4 bases from V and 6 from J; bases not matched to a gene: 3. CDR3 length: 12 amino acids. Looked up from germline, CDR1 is LNHDA and CDR2 is SQIVND (reference sequence). The CDR3 coding sequence is TGTGCCAGTAGTAGGACTAGTGGCGAGCAGTACTTC. Its protein product is CASSRTSGEQYF. Full variable domain (missing parts from reference TRBV19 and TRBJ2-7): DGGITQSPKYLFRKEGQNVTLSCEQNLNHDAMYWYRQDPGQGLRLIYYSQIVNDFQKGDIAEGYSVSREKKESFPLTVTSAQKNPTAFYLCASSRTSGEQYFGPGTRLTVT.

A few counts support this clone. This chain links TRBV21-1 with TRBJ2-1; the listed D gene, TRBD2, was not tested against the DNA. TRBV21-1 is a pseudogene locus. This CDR3 is 14 amino acids long. For the CDR3, the DNA is TGTGCCAGCAGCAAAGCACGGTTTGGTGTTGAGCAGTTCTTC. Translation gives CASSKARFGVEQFF.

This clone was seen only a few times. The chain links TRBV29-1 to TRBJ2-2, with D possibly matching TRBD2 (6 bases). The germline gives CDR1 SQVTM, CDR2 ANQGSEA. The V end was cut by 6 bases, the J end by 1 base, with 12 bases between. The CDR3 sequence is 14 residues long. The CDR3 here is CSVSGRGNTGELFF. The CDR3 region has the DNA TGCAGCGTGAGCGGGCGGGGGAACACCGGGGAGCTGTTTTTT.

On this clone itself: Different DNA sequences within this sample yield the same CDR3. The V gene is TRBV7-9, the J gene TRBJ2-3; 7 bases agree with TRBD2. V gave up 1 base and J gave up 3 bases; unmatched junction bases: 4. CDR1 and CDR2 (germline): SEHNR, FQNEAQ (reference sequence). This CDR3 has 15 residues. This CDR3 reads CASSLGLAETDTQYF. CDR3 coding DNA: TGTGCCAGCAGCTTAGGGCTAGCGGAGACAGATACGCAGTATTTT.

Notes on this clone: This sample includes further DNA sequences coding for the same CDR3. The rearrangement uses TRBV18 and TRBJ1-2, with 7 positions matching TRBD1. CDR1 and CDR2 (germline): KGHSH, LQKENI. V lost 2 bases to trimming and J lost 5 bases; unmatched junction nucleotides: 2. The CDR3 extends over 13 amino acids. In DNA, the CDR3 is TGTGCCAGCTCACCAGACAGGGATTATGGCTACACCTTC. Protein product: CASSPDRDYGYTF.

This clone turned up a few times. The rearrangement uses TRBV4-3 and TRBJ2-1; 9 bases line up with TRBD2. Germline values: CDR1 LGHNA, CDR2 YSLEER. The V segment lost 2 bases and the J segment 9 bases; nucleotides outside the gene matches: 11. The CDR3 is 16 amino acids. The CDR3 nucleotides read TGCGCCAGCAGCCAAACTGGGACTAGCAGAGAATTTGAGCAGTTCTTC. It specifies CASSQTGTSREFEQFF.

The chain couples TRBV28 to TRBJ2-5; 7 bases line up with TRBD2. The CDR3 is 16 amino acids. J gave up 3 bases and V 8 bases, and 15 bases lay outside the gene matches. Germline lookup yields CDR1 MDHEN and CDR2 SYDVKM. CDR3 in amino acids: CASLPLGGSSEETQYF. CDR3 nucleotides: TGTGCCAGCCTTCCCTTAGGCGGGAGTAGTGAAGAGACCCAGTACTTC.

This clone was picked up many times. The chain has TRBV29-1 and TRBJ2-4, with D perhaps matching TRBD2 (6 bases). The CDR3 is 14 amino acids. Trimming removed 2 bases at V and 7 bases at J, with 15 bases between. Looked up from germline, CDR1 is SQVTM and CDR2 is ANQGSEA. The CDR3: CSVESGLLGNIQYF. The CDR3 coding sequence is TGCAGCGTTGAATCGGGACTCCTGGGGAACATTCAGTACTTC.

V gene TRBV10-3 combines with J gene TRBJ1-3, with D possibly TRBD1 on 6 matching bases. V lost 9 bases to trimming and J lost 1 base, with 7 bases between them. In germline, CDR1 is ENHRY, CDR2 SYGVKD. The CDR3 covers 12 residues. The DNA of the CDR3 is TGTGCCATACAGGGTTCTGGAAACACCATATATTTT. Translating it yields CAIQGSGNTIYF.

This clone has a handful of counts. The V call is TRBV5-4, the J call TRBJ2-1; 8 bases line up with TRBD2. Germline CDR1 and CDR2: SGHNT and YYREEE (reference sequence). The V gene end was trimmed by 2 bases and the J gene end by 6 bases; junction bases not matched to a gene: 19. CDR3 length equals 19 residues. The DNA of the CDR3 is TGTGCCAGCAGCTTTCACGCCACGATTAGCGGGAAGGTCTTCAATGAGCAGTTCTTC. Its protein product is CASSFHATISGKVFNEQFF.

This clone was recorded a few times. The chain joins TRBV28 to TRBJ1-5; a possible D gene is TRBD1 (5 bases). Trimming cost V 7 bases and J 3 bases, with 16 bases left between them. The germline V gene has CDR1 MDHEN and CDR2 SYDVKM. This CDR3 has 15 amino acids. The CDR3 spells CASTSPQAFNQPQHF. The DNA of the CDR3 is TGTGCCAGCACCTCGCCACAGGCCTTCAATCAGCCCCAGCATTTT.

This clone was observed a handful of times. The chain links TRBV7-9 to TRBJ2-1; D might be TRBD2 (5 bases). In germline, CDR1 is SEHNR, CDR2 FQNEAQ (reference sequence). The ends were cut back, 5 bases at V and 3 bases at J, with 17 bases in the middle. The CDR3 loop spans 16 amino acids. The CDR3: CASSRSRGMGYNEQFF. The DNA for the CDR3 is TGTGCCAGCAGCCGCTCCCGGGGAATGGGCTACAATGAGCAGTTCTTC.

The chain carries TRBV2 and TRBJ2-2; TRBD1 agrees at 7 bases. Germline V gene sequence: CDR1 SNHLY, CDR2 FYNNEI. After removal of 6 bases from V and 4 bases from J, the junction contained 5 bases not matched to a gene. The CDR3 totals 14 residues. As DNA, the CDR3 is TGTGCCAGCAGCATCTACAGGGGCACCGGGGAGCTGTTTTTT. Its translation is CASSIYRGTGELFF. Complete variable domain (other parts from reference TRBV2 and TRBJ2-2): EPEVTQTPSHQVTQMGQEVILRCVPISNHLYFYWYRQILGQKVEFLVSFYNNEISEKSEIFDDQFSVERPDGSNFTLKIRSTKLEDSAMYFCASSIYRGTGELFFGEGSRLTVL.

The CDR3 here is CASSRGTSSYNEQFF. CDR3 in DNA: TGCGCCAGCAGCAGGGGGACAAGCTCCTACAATGAGCAGTTCTTC. The V and J genes are TRBV5-1 and TRBJ2-1, with D perhaps TRBD1 (6 bases). The V and J ends lost 4 bases and 0 bases respectively, with 11 bases between them. The CDR3 runs 15 residues. CDR1 and CDR2 (germline): SGHRS, YFSETQ.

V gene TRBV13 combines with J gene TRBJ2-5; D possibly corresponds to TRBD2 (5 bases). CDR3 length equals 14 residues. The germline V and J ends were trimmed by 5 bases and 1 base, with 11 bases remaining between them. Looked up from germline, CDR1 is PRHDT and CDR2 is FYEKMQ (reference sequence). CDR3 amino acids: CASSRGQLQETQYF. CDR3 DNA sequence: TGTGCCAGCAGCCGCGGGCAGCTCCAAGAGACCCAGTACTTC.

V is TRBV7-3 and J is TRBJ2-1; 8 bases are a match to TRBD2. The trim removed 2 bases at V and 6 bases at J, leaving 6 bases unmatched. The CDR3 has 15 residues. Germline V gives CDR1 SGHTA, CDR2 FQGTGA. The CDR3 nucleotides are TGTGCCAGCAGCTTAGTAGCGGGATTCGCCAATGAGCAGTTCTTC. This codes for CASSLVAGFANEQFF. The full variable domain, its missing parts supplied by reference TRBV7-3 and TRBJ2-1, is GAGVSQTPSNKVTEKGKYVELRCDPISGHTALYWYRQSLGQGPEFLIYFQGTGAADDSGLPNDRFFAVRPEGSVSTLKIQRTERGDSAVYLCASSLVAGFANEQFFGPGTRLTVL.

This clone was observed a handful of times. The chain has TRBV5-1 and TRBJ2-3; D ambiguous. V was trimmed by 0 bases and J by 4 bases, leaving 12 bases between them. Germline V gives CDR1 SGHRS, CDR2 YFSETQ. The CDR3 extends over 15 amino acids. The CDR3 region is CASSLAPPVSDTQYF. In DNA, the CDR3 is TGCGCCAGCAGCTTGGCCCCGCCGGTATCAGATACGCAGTATTTT.

The chain links TRBV5-6 to TRBJ2-1; 10 bases agree with TRBD2. Germline V gene data show CDR1 as SGHDT and CDR2 as YYEEEE. Trimming removed 3 bases from V and 10 bases from J; junction bases left unmatched: 7. The CDR3 extends over 14 amino acids. CDR3 sequence (DNA): TGTGCCAGCAGCTGGACTAGCGGAGCGGGAGAGCAGTTCTTC. It translates to CASSWTSGAGEQFF. Drawing the rest from reference TRBV5-6 and TRBJ2-1, the complete variable domain is DAGVTQSPTHLIKTRGQQVTLRCSPKSGHDTVSWYQQALGQGPQFIFQYYEEEERQRGNFPDRFSGHQFPNYSSELNVNALLLGDSALYLCASSWTSGAGEQFFGPGTRLTVL.